This TCR beta chain was captured by sequencing in a study of T cells in women clearing cervical HPV infection. Each participant carried one incident cervical HPV16 infection only. Average input was approximately 1,200 ng genomic DNA for immunoSEQ TCR beta CDR3 amplification. This table comes from immunoSEQ multiplex PCR, and its TCRdb copy is limited to in-frame clones, with some not included. In all, the sample yields tens of thousands of clones. Study findings and constraints: CIN3+ cases had significantly higher TCR richness than controls; evenness did not differ. Unknown T-cell numbers per sample may underlie the richness differences.

There are 12 residues in the CDR3. Germline V gene lookup returns CDR1 SEHNR and CDR2 FQNEAQ (reference sequence). About this clone: Antigen unknown. Coverage ceases 3 residues before the CDR3 finishes, and the germline J gene fills in the end.

The receptor's source is a woman between 18 and 70 years old with a cervical HPV16 infection that either progressed to CIN3+ or cleared (not recorded which). The chain recombines TRBV7-9 with TRBJ2-2; D is ambiguous. Sample: blood buffy coat. This chain's CDR3 is CASSLDIEKLFF. Partial CDR3 DNA: TGTGCCAGCAGCTTAGACATTGAAAAG.